This entry lists 32 T cell receptor beta chains sequenced from one sample in a study of blood T cell repertoires in COVID-19. The table came from immunoSEQ multiplex PCR; TCRdb's copy has only in-frame clones and leaves some out. The profile shows a few hundred thousand clones, approximately 81% of them singletons. Sequencing was carried out using peripheral blood. These receptors were taken from a woman aged 18-29 years with acute or convalescent COVID-19.

The V call is TRBV5-1, the J call TRBJ1-2, with 10 positions matching TRBD1. CDR3 length: 16 residues. V gave up 2 bases and J gave up 6 bases; unmatched junction bases: 10. The germline V gene has CDR1 SGHRS and CDR2 YFSETQ. The CDR3 loop is CASSFTLGTGENGYTF. DNA for the CDR3: TGCGCCAGCAGCTTTACTCTTGGGACAGGGGAGAATGGCTACACCTTC.

This clone has ten or more counts. V usage is TRBV19 and J usage is TRBJ1-4; 8 bases agree with TRBD1. V shed 4 bases and J 6 bases; nucleotides not matched to a gene: 7. Germline loops: CDR1 LNHDA, CDR2 SQIVND (reference sequence). The CDR3 covers 15 residues. The CDR3 sequence: CASSRVAGGHEKLFF. The CDR3 bases are TGTGCCAGTAGTAGGGTCGCAGGGGGCCATGAAAAACTGTTTTTT.

The genes are TRBV5-8 and TRBJ2-5; no clear D. The germline CDR1 and CDR2 sequences are SGHTS and YDEGEE. Trimming removed 0 bases from V and 3 bases from J, with 6 bases in between. The CDR3 is made up of 13 amino acids. CDR3 loop: CASSLDYKETQYF. The CDR3 DNA follows: TGTGCCAGCAGCTTGGATTACAAAGAGACCCAGTACTTC.

This clone was detected only a few times. The V and J genes are TRBV5-1 and TRBJ2-1, with TRBD1 identical over 9 bases. V gave up 5 bases and J gave up 12 bases; unmatched junction bases: 9. The V gene's germline CDR1 is SGHRS and CDR2 YFSETQ. This CDR3 contains 13 residues. DNA of the CDR3: TGCGCCAGCAGGCTGGGACAGGGAGAGGGGCAGTTCTTC. It yields the protein CASRLGQGEGQFF. The variable domain in full, completed from reference TRBV5-1 and TRBJ2-1, reads KAGVTQTPRYLIKTRGQQVTLSCSPISGHRSVSWYQQTPGQGLQFLFEYFSETQRNKGNFPGRFSGRQFSNSRSEMNVSTLELGDSALYLCASRLGQGEGQFFGPGTRLTVL.

CDR3 sequence: CAISEPSRGTEAFF. The CDR3 DNA reads as TGTGCCATCAGTGAGCCCTCACGGGGAACTGAAGCTTTCTTT. The chain uses TRBV10-3 and TRBJ1-1; the D is unclear. The V end lost 2 bases, the J end lost 5 bases, and 12 bases lay between the germline ends. CDR1 is ENHRY, CDR2 SYGVKD, per germline. CDR3 length equals 14 residues.

The sample holds a few counts of this clone. This same CDR3 is encoded by further DNA sequences in the sample. V and J are TRBV5-1 and TRBJ2-5, with D hard to call. This CDR3 is 14 amino acids long. With 0 bases removed from V and 2 bases from J, the gap between germline ends came to 8 bases. Germline CDR1 reads SGHRS; CDR2 reads YFSETQ. The CDR3, as DNA: TGCGCCAGCAGCTTGGGGGCAGGACAAGAGACCCAGTACTTC. Translated: CASSLGAGQETQYF.

The table lists this clone with a few counts. The V call is TRBV7-8, the J call TRBJ1-2; 8 nucleotides line up with TRBD1. The CDR3 loop spans 16 amino acids. Per germline, CDR1 SGHVS and CDR2 FQNEAQ. After removal of 6 bases from V and 3 bases from J, the junction contained 12 bases not matched to a gene. CDR3 nucleotide sequence: TGTGCCAGCAGTCCCATACAGGGGGAACAACACTATGGCTACACCTTC. Translation gives CASSPIQGEQHYGYTF.

The chain links TRBV10-3 to TRBJ1-2; TRBD1 matches at 8 bases. V gave up 0 bases and J gave up 3 bases; unmatched junction bases: 3. Germline values: CDR1 ENHRY, CDR2 SYGVKD. CDR3 length: 15 residues. The CDR3: CAISESLDRDYGYTF. CDR3 coding DNA: TGTGCCATCAGTGAGTCCCTGGACAGGGACTATGGCTACACCTTC.

The V call is TRBV6-1, the J call TRBJ1-1; 8 nucleotides match TRBD1. Germline V gene lookup returns CDR1 MNHNS and CDR2 SASEGT. The CDR3 is 15 amino acids. With 1 base clipped from V and 3 bases from J, the junction kept 4 bases outside the gene matches. This CDR3 is CASSEGTGGDTEAFF. The CDR3 coding sequence is TGTGCCAGCAGTGAAGGTACAGGGGGGGACACTGAAGCTTTCTTT.

The chain carries TRBV12-3 or TRBV12-4 and TRBJ1-1; 7 bases align to TRBD1. This CDR3 region has 13 residues. Losses at the gene ends were 5 bases for V and 12 bases for J; bases not matched to a gene: 12. The CDR3 region is CASSPLKGTVPFF. The CDR3 coding sequence is TGTGCCAGCAGTCCCCTTAAGGGGACAGTCCCTTTCTTT.

This clone was seen just once. The chain has TRBV2 and TRBJ1-3; D is ambiguous. Germline V CDR1 and CDR2: SNHLY, FYNNEI. Deletions cut 8 bases from V and 0 bases from J, with 11 bases between. There are 14 residues in the CDR3. In DNA, the CDR3 is TGTGCCAGCGGGCCAATCTTCTCTGGAAACACCATATATTTT. This sequence encodes CASGPIFSGNTIYF. The variable domain in full, completed from reference TRBV2 and TRBJ1-3, reads EPEVTQTPSHQVTQMGQEVILRCVPISNHLYFYWYRQILGQKVEFLVSFYNNEISEKSEIFDDQFSVERPDGSNFTLKIRSTKLEDSAMYFCASGPIFSGNTIYFGEGSWLTVV.

V usage is TRBV5-1 and J usage is TRBJ2-5; 10 nucleotides align to TRBD2. The V and J ends lost 8 bases and 2 bases, in that order; junction bases with no gene match: 6. CDR1 and CDR2 from the germline V gene are SGHRS and YFSETQ. CDR3 length: 14 amino acids. For the CDR3, the DNA is TGCGCCAGTAGACGAGCGGGGGGGCAAGAGACCCAGTACTTC. Residues: CASRRAGGQETQYF.

The rearrangement joins TRBV27 to TRBJ1-5; 9 bases are shared with TRBD1. Germline V CDR1 and CDR2: MNHEY, SMNVEV (reference sequence). The ends lost 6 bases at V and 5 bases at J; junction bases unmatched: 2. The length of the CDR3 is 13 residues. The CDR3 reads CASSRTGDQPQHF. The CDR3 DNA sequence: TGTGCCAGCAGCCGGACAGGGGATCAGCCCCAGCATTTT.

The V gene is TRBV29-1, the J gene TRBJ1-1, with a tentative D call TRBD1 (5 bases). The CDR3 spans 12 residues. The germline V gene encodes CDR1 SQVTM and CDR2 ANQGSEA. Trimming stripped 4 bases from V and 4 bases from J, with 10 bases between. This CDR3 reads CSVAARGTEAFF. The CDR3, as DNA: TGCAGCGTTGCAGCTAGGGGCACTGAAGCTTTCTTT.

The V gene is TRBV27, the J gene TRBJ1-3; the D gene is possibly TRBD1 (5 bases). The V end lost 3 bases, the J end lost 4 bases, and 13 bases lay between the germline ends. Per the germline V gene, CDR1 is MNHEY and CDR2 is SMNVEV (reference sequence). This CDR3 is built from 15 residues. CDR3 residues: CASSFSRAPGNTIYF. DNA for the CDR3: TGTGCCAGCAGTTTTTCCAGGGCTCCGGGAAACACCATATATTTT.

The chain couples TRBV7-2 to TRBJ1-1; perhaps TRBD1 as D (5 bases). Germline-derived CDR1 and CDR2 are SGHTA and FQGNSA. This CDR3 region has 16 residues. The V end was cut by 1 base, the J end by 2 bases, with 14 bases between. The CDR3: CASSLGREGLNTEAFF. The CDR3 DNA reads TGTGCCAGCAGCTTAGGGCGGGAGGGGCTAAACACTGAAGCTTTCTTT.

The chain is built from TRBV5-1 and TRBJ2-5; TRBD1 might be the D (6 bases). The CDR3 is 17 residues long. The V gene lost 1 base and the J gene lost 2 bases, with 18 bases spanning the gap. Per germline, CDR1 SGHRS and CDR2 YFSETQ. The CDR3 region is CASSLRGSHLGQETQYF. The CDR3 DNA is TGCGCCAGCAGCTTGAGGGGGAGTCATTTAGGGCAAGAGACCCAGTACTTC.

V gene TRBV9 combines with J gene TRBJ2-3; D might be TRBD1 (5 bases). V lost 0 bases and J lost 1, with 12 bases in between. The germline gives CDR1 SGDLS, CDR2 YYNGEE. The CDR3 sequence is 16 residues long. The CDR3 DNA is TGTGCCAGCAGCGTAGCCAGGGATGGGGGCACAGATACGCAGTATTTT. Residues: CASSVARDGGTDTQYF.

The J gene is TRBJ2-5, the V gene TRBV2; the match to TRBD2 covers 14 bases. The CDR3 covers 16 residues. J was trimmed by 0 bases and V by 6 bases; bases with no gene match: 3. The germline V gene has CDR1 SNHLY and CDR2 FYNNEI. The CDR3 spells CASRRLAGGNQETQYF. For the CDR3, the DNA is TGTGCCAGCAGAAGACTAGCGGGGGGGAACCAAGAGACCCAGTACTTC.

The chain recombines TRBV7-2 with TRBJ2-2, with TRBD2 matching over 7 bases. Germline V gene sequence: CDR1 SGHTA, CDR2 FQGNSA. Unmatched junction bases numbered 5, after V lost 1 base and J lost 6 bases. The CDR3 extends over 15 amino acids. CDR3 sequence: CASSLGGSSAGELFF. The CDR3 DNA reads as TGTGCCAGCAGCTTAGGCGGGAGCTCCGCCGGGGAGCTGTTTTTT. Looking up the rest from reference TRBV7-2 and TRBJ2-2 gives the full variable domain: GAGVSQSPSNKVTEKGKDVELRCDPISGHTALYWYRQSLGQGLEFLIYFQGNSAPDKSGLPSDRFSAERTGGSVSTLTIQRTQQEDSAVYLCASSLGGSSAGELFFGEGSRLTVL.

The V gene is TRBV6-6, the J gene TRBJ2-5; D gene unclear. Trimming stripped 7 bases from V and 1 base from J, with 13 bases between. The CDR3 runs 14 residues. Germline assignment: CDR1 MNHNY and CDR2 SVGAGI (reference sequence). The CDR3 sequence is CASTGLGAQETQYF. The CDR3 nucleotides read TGTGCCAGCACAGGCTTGGGCGCCCAAGAGACCCAGTACTTC.

This CDR3 is CASSSTIGSNQPQHF. CDR3 coding DNA: TGTGCCAGCAGCTCCACGATCGGGAGCAATCAGCCCCAGCATTTT. This chain uses TRBV7-9 with TRBJ1-5; D gene uncertain. The ends were cut back, 4 bases at V and 1 base at J, with 11 bases in the middle. Germline V lookup: CDR1 SEHNR, CDR2 FQNEAQ (reference sequence). The CDR3 spans 15 residues.

In its sample, this clone was seen once. The chain links TRBV6-1 to TRBJ1-1, with 9 bases fitting TRBD1. The V gene's germline CDR1 is MNHNS and CDR2 SASEGT. After removal of 3 bases from V and 9 bases from J, the junction contained 5 bases not matched to a gene. CDR3 size: 13 residues. This CDR3 reads CASSEGQGGKAFF. The CDR3 nucleotides are TGTGCCAGCAGTGAGGGACAGGGCGGCAAAGCTTTCTTT.

This sequence joins TRBV5-1 and TRBJ2-7; 7 bases line up with TRBD1. Germline lookup yields CDR1 SGHRS and CDR2 YFSETQ. The V and J ends lost 7 bases and 4 bases, in that order; junction bases with no gene match: 11. The CDR3 runs to 14 residues. Written as DNA, the CDR3 is TGCGCCAGCCGTCGAAGACAGGGTCGATACGAGCAGTACTTC. This sequence encodes CASRRRQGRYEQYF.

The chain has TRBV6-5 and TRBJ1-5, with 7 bases that match TRBD1. CDR3 size: 13 residues. Germline CDR1 is MNHEY and CDR2 is SVGAGI. V was pared by 6 bases and J by 7 bases, with 6 bases of the junction left unmatched. The CDR3 region is CASSQLTGQPQHF. CDR3 DNA sequence: TGTGCCAGCAGCCAACTGACAGGGCAGCCCCAGCATTTT.

The genes are TRBV7-3 and TRBJ1-1; D call uncertain. Germline V gene lookup returns CDR1 SGHTA and CDR2 FQGTGA. Deletions cut 2 bases from V and 0 bases from J, with 10 bases between. This CDR3 comprises 15 residues. CDR3 bases: TGTGCCAGCAGCTTAGGTAGCCCTATGAACACTGAAGCTTTCTTT. As protein: CASSLGSPMNTEAFF.

This chain joins TRBV24-1 and TRBJ2-5; 11 bases line up with TRBD1. CDR1 and CDR2 (germline): KGHDR, SFDVKD. V trimming: 4 bases; J trimming: 5 bases; junction bases outside the gene matches: 5. The CDR3 loop spans 15 amino acids. The CDR3 DNA is TGTGCCACCAGTGACGCACGGGACAGGGGGGAGACCCAGTACTTC. This codes for CATSDARDRGETQYF.

The CDR3 region has the DNA TGTGCCAGCAGCCTAGCTTCGGACAGATACTATGGCTACACCTTC. Encoded protein: CASSLASDRYYGYTF. This sequence joins TRBV28 and TRBJ1-2, with D possibly being TRBD1 (6 bases). The CDR3 loop spans 15 amino acids. Germline V gene lookup returns CDR1 MDHEN and CDR2 SYDVKM. The V end lost 6 bases, the J end lost 3 bases, and 17 bases lay between the germline ends.

The V and J genes are TRBV9 and TRBJ1-3; 9 bases match TRBD1. J lost 0 bases, V lost 0 bases, and 4 bases had no gene match. CDR1 and CDR2 (germline): SGDLS, YYNGEE. This CDR3 is built from 17 residues. The CDR3 nucleotides are TGTGCCAGCAGCGTAGGCGGGACAGGGAACTCTGGAAACACCATATATTTT. Translation gives CASSVGGTGNSGNTIYF.

V and J are TRBV29-1 and TRBJ1-4; 9 bases are a match to TRBD1. This CDR3 spans 14 amino acids. V trimming: 0 bases; J trimming: 8 bases; junction bases outside the gene matches: 4. From germline, CDR1 is SQVTM and CDR2 ANQGSEA. The CDR3 reads CSVEDPTGGEKLFF. CDR3 coding DNA: TGCAGCGTTGAAGACCCCACAGGGGGCGAAAAACTGTTTTTT. The full variable domain, in which reference TRBV29-1 and TRBJ1-4 provide the parts outside the CDR3, is SAVISQKPSRDICQRGTSLTIQCQVDSQVTMMFWYRQQPGQSLTLIATANQGSEATYESGFVIDKFPISRPNLTFSTLTVSNMSPEDSSIYLCSVEDPTGGEKLFFGSGTQLSVL.

The chain uses TRBV5-1 and TRBJ2-3; TRBD2 matches 13 bases. The V segment lost 2 bases and the J segment 2 bases; nucleotides outside the gene matches: 2. This CDR3 has 16 residues. Germline lookup yields CDR1 SGHRS and CDR2 YFSETQ. The CDR3 loop reads CASSFTSGRDTDTQYF. In DNA form, the CDR3 reads TGCGCCAGCAGCTTTACTAGCGGGAGGGACACAGATACGCAGTATTTT.

This clone appeared a single time. The chain joins TRBV24-1 to TRBJ2-3, with D maybe TRBD1 (5 bases). Germline-derived CDR1 and CDR2 are KGHDR and SFDVKD. The CDR3 contains 13 residues. V shed 5 bases and J shed 3 bases, with 8 bases lying between them. The CDR3 sequence is CATSVGATDTQYF. In DNA form, the CDR3 reads TGTGCCACCAGTGTAGGGGCGACAGATACGCAGTATTTT.